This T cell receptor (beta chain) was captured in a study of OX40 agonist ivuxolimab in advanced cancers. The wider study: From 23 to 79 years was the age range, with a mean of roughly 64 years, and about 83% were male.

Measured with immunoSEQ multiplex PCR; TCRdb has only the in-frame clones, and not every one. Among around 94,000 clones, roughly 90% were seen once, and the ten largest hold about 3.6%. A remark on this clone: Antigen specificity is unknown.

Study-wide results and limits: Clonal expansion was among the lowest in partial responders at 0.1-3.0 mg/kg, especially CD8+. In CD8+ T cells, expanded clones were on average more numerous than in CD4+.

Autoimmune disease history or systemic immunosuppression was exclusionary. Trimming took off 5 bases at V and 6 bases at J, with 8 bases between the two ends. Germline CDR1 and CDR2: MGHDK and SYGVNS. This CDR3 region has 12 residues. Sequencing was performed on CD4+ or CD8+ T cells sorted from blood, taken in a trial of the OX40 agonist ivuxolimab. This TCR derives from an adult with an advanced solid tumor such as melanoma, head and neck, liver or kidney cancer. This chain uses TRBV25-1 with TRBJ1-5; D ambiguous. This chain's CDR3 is CASSLGPQPQHF. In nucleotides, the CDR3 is TGTGCCAGCAGTTTGGGTCCTCAGCCCCAGCATTTT.